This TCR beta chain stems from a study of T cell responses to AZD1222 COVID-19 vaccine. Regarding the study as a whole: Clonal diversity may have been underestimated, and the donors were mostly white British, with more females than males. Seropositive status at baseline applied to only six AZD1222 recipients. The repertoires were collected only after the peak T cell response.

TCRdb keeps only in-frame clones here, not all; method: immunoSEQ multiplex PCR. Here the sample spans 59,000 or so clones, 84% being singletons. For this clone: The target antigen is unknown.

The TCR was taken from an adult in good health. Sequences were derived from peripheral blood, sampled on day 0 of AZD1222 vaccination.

Here the CDR3 reads CAVSGGSSGNTIYF. In DNA form, the CDR3 reads TGTGCCGTGTCAGGGGGAAGCTCTGGAAACACCATATATTTT. The chain has TRBV6-5 and TRBJ1-3; 7 bases are shared with TRBD1. After removal of 11 bases from V and 0 bases from J, the junction contained 7 bases not matched to a gene. CDR1 MNHEY and CDR2 SVGAGI come from the germline V gene. The length of the CDR3 is 14 residues.